What follows describes a single T cell receptor beta chain. This CDR3 comprises 13 residues. CDR1 and CDR2 from the germline V gene are LNHDA and SQIVND (reference sequence). Unmatched junction bases numbered 1, after V lost 3 bases and J lost 4 bases. These data are taken from a study of T cells in Graves' hyperthyroidism and ophthalmopathy. RNA transcripts gave rise to amplified TCR beta CDR3 regions. A set of HTBI primers served as the primers for a first-round RT-PCR of the TCR CDR3. In TCRdb, the multiplex PCR reads were re-called with MiXCR into one record per CDR3 protein. Among 500,000 or so distinct CDR3 sequences listed, about 16% were seen once.

The source material was blood. The V gene is TRBV19, the J gene TRBJ2-5; 8 bases match TRBD2. The source is a woman between 25 and 40 years old with Graves' ophthalmopathy. DNA for the CDR3: TGTGCCAGTAGTATGCTAGCGGGAGAGACCCAGTACTTC. Protein: CASSMLAGETQYF.